The entry below gives a single T cell receptor beta chain sequence along with its context. The antigen remains unidentified. J was trimmed by 2 bases and V by 6 bases; bases with no gene match: 6. Germline-derived CDR1 and CDR2 are MNHEY and SMNVEV (reference sequence). CDR3 length equals 14 residues. This sample is part of a study of T cells in narcolepsy. Findings of the study overall: Blood of same and different patients, but not healthy controls, reportedly held recurring autoreactive clonotypes. Some memory CD4+ repertoires had no autoreactive clone sequences. Comparing one patient's CSF and blood CD4+ clonotypes highlighted HCRT- and TRIB2-specific autoreactive clonotypes.

The method was immunoSEQ multiplex PCR; TCRdb's version includes in-frame clones alone and lacks a portion of them. This table holds fewer than 40,000 clones, over 65% found once. Sequences were obtained from memory (CD45RA-) CD4+ T cells from blood. The receptor comes from a human donor in good health. The chain carries TRBV27 and TRBJ1-1, with 7 bases aligning to TRBD1. CDR3 in DNA: TGTGCCAGCAGGCGACAGGGTCGTAACACTGAAGCTTTCTTT. Protein product: CASRRQGRNTEAFF.